Shown below are 4 T cell receptor beta chains from a single sample sequenced in a study of control samples from healthy donors and cancer patients. TCRdb's copy holds only in-frame clones and misses some; the assay was immunoSEQ multiplex PCR. The sample yields some 130,000 clones, 80% to 95% seen once. The source material was blood. The source of these receptors is a young man in good health.

This chain joins TRBV2 and TRBJ2-7; TRBD1 agrees at 9 bases. The CDR3 has 15 residues. Looked up from germline, CDR1 is SNHLY and CDR2 is FYNNEI. Trimming took 3 bases from V and 5 from J; bases not matched to a gene: 8. The CDR3 nucleotides read TGTGCCAGCAGTGACTTCGGGACAGGGAGTGACGAGCAGTACTTC. This encodes CASSDFGTGSDEQYF.

The rearrangement uses TRBV7-9 and TRBJ2-7, with 9 bases fitting TRBD1. Germline values: CDR1 SEHNR, CDR2 FQNEAQ (reference sequence). CDR3 length equals 15 residues. The junction had 4 bases not matched to a gene; V was cut back by 0 bases and J by 4 bases. The CDR3 here is CASSLARDRGYEQYF. The CDR3 coding sequence is TGTGCCAGCAGCTTAGCGCGAGACAGGGGGTACGAGCAGTACTTC.

This chain joins TRBV5-4 and TRBJ1-2; no definite D call. The germline V gene encodes CDR1 SGHNT and CDR2 YYREEE (reference sequence). This CDR3 spans 13 amino acids. V shed 4 bases and J shed 8 bases, with 15 bases lying between them. CDR3 DNA: TGTGCCAGCAGCCCTCCGGGCTCAGACGGCTACACCTTC. Protein product: CASSPPGSDGYTF.

This clone is medium-sized in the sample. Other DNA sequences in this sample translate to the same CDR3. The chain uses TRBV5-1 and TRBJ1-1; D is uncertain. Germline V gene lookup returns CDR1 SGHRS and CDR2 YFSETQ. Trimming took 0 bases from V and 4 from J, leaving 16 bases between them. This CDR3 has 16 amino acids. The CDR3 nucleotides are TGCGCCAGCAGCTTGGGATCGGGAGGGTGGGGCACTGAAGCTTTCTTT. Its protein product is CASSLGSGGWGTEAFF. Based on the CDR3 plus reference TRBV5-1 and TRBJ1-1, the full variable domain is KAGVTQTPRYLIKTRGQQVTLSCSPISGHRSVSWYQQTPGQGLQFLFEYFSETQRNKGNFPGRFSGRQFSNSRSEMNVSTLELGDSALYLCASSLGSGGWGTEAFFGQGTRLTVV.